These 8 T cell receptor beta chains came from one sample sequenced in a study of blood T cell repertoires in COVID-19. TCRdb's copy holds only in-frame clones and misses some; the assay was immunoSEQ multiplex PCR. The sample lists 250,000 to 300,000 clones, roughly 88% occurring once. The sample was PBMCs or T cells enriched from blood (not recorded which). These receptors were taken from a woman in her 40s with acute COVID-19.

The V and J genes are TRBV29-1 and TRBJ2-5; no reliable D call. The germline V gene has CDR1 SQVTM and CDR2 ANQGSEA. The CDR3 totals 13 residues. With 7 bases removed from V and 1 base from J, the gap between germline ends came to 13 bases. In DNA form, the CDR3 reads TGCAGCGGTCTTTTTGCGGTCCAAGAGACCCAGTACTTC. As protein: CSGLFAVQETQYF.

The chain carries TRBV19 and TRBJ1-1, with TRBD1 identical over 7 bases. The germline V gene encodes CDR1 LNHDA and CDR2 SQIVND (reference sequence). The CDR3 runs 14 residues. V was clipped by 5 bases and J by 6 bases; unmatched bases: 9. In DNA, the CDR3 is TGTGCCAGTAGTGTGAGACAGGGAGGTTCTGAAGCTTTCTTT. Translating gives CASSVRQGGSEAFF.

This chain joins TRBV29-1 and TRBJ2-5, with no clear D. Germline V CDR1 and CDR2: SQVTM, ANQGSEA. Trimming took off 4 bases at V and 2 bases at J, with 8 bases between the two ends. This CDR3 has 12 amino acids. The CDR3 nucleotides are TGCAGCGTTGGACCGAGGCAAGAGACCCAGTACTTC. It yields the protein CSVGPRQETQYF.

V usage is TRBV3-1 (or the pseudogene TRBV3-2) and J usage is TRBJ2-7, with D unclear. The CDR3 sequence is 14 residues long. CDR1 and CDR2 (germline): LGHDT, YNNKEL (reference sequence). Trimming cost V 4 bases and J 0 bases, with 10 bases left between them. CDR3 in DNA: TGTGCCAGCAGCCTATCTGGCAGCTCCTACGAGCAGTACTTC. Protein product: CASSLSGSSYEQYF.

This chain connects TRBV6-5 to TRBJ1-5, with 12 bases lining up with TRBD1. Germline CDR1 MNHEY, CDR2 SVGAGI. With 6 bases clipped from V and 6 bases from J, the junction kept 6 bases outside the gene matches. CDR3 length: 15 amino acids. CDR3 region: CASSTGQGAIQPQHF. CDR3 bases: TGTGCCAGCAGCACGGGACAGGGGGCAATTCAGCCCCAGCATTTT.

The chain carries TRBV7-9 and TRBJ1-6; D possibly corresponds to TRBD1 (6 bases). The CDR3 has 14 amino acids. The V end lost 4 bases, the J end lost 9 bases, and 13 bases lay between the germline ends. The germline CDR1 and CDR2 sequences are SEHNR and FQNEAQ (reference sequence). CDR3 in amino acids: CASSSTGGGSPLHF. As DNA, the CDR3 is TGTGCCAGCAGCTCGACAGGAGGCGGTTCACCCCTCCACTTT.

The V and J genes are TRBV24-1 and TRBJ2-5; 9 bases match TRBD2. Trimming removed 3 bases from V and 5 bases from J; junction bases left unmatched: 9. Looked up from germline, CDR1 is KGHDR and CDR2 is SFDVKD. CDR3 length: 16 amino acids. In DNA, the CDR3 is TGTGCCACCAGTGATAGCGGGGGGCAGGGTTCCGAGACCCAGTACTTC. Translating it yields CATSDSGGQGSETQYF.

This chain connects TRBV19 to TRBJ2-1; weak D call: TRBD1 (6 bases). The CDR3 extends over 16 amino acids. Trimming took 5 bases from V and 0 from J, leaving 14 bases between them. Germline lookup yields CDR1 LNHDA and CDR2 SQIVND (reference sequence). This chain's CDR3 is CASSLLRDTSYNEQFF. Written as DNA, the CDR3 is TGTGCCAGTAGTCTCTTAAGGGACACCTCCTACAATGAGCAGTTCTTC.